This TCR beta chain was documented in a study of identical twins. Healthy Caucasians were all of the donors. The germline V gene has CDR1 MNHEY and CDR2 SMNVEV (reference sequence). This CDR3 has 15 amino acids. V dropped 5 bases and J dropped 4; count of bases not matched to a gene: 10. TCRdb ran MiXCR on the 5' RACE reads and lists one entry per CDR3 protein. This sample has 300,000 or so distinct CDR3 sequences, with 7.5% to 9.5% found just once. This clonotype was counted many times. Its antigen is unknown. Study outcomes and limitations: Out-of-frame alpha sequences shared by twins were enriched for low generation probability. Twins showed weaker excess sharing in their beta out-of-frame sequences.

The same data also contributed to another study, on yellow fever vaccine responses in identical twins.

The TCR comes from a woman between 18 and 29 years old in good health. The sequenced sample consisted of CD8+ T cells sorted from blood. This chain connects TRBV27 to TRBJ1-2; TRBD1 aligns across 7 bases. This CDR3 is CASSPPGQTIYGYTF. The CDR3 nucleotides are TGTGCCAGCAGTCCACCGGGACAGACCATCTATGGCTACACCTTC.